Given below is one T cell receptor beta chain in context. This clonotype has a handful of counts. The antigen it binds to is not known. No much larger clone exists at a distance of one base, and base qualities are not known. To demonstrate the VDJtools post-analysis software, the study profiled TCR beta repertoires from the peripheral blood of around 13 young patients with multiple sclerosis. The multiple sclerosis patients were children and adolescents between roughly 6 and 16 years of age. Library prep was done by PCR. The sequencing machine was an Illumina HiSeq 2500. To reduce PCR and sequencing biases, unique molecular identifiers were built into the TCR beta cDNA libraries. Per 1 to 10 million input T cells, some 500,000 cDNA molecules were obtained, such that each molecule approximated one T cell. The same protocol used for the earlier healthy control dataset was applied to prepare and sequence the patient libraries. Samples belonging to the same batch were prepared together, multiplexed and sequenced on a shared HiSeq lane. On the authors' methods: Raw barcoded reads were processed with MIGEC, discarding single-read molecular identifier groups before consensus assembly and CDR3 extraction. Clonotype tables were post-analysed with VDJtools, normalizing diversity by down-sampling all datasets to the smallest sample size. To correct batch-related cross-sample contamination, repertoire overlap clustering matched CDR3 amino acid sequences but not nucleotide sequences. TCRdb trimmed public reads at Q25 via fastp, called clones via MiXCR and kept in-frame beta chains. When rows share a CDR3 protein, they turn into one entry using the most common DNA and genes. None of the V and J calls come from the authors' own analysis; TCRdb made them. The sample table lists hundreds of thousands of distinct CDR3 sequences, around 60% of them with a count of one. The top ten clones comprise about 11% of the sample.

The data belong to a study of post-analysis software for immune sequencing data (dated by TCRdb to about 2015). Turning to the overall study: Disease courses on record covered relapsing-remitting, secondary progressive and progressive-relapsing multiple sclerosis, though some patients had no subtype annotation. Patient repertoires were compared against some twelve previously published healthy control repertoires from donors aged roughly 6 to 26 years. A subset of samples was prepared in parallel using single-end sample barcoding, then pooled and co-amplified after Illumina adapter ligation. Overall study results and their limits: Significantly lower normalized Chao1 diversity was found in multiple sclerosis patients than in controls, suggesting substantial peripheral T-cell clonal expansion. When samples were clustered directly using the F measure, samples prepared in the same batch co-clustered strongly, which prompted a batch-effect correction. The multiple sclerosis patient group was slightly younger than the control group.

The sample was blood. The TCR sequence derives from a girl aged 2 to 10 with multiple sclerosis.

The sequenced DNA: TGTGCCAGCAGCTATCGTGCTAGCGGGGGTCACCTCTCCTACAATGAGCAGTTCTTC. This is translated as CASSYRASGGHLSYNEQFF. Recombination linked TRBV7-9 to TRBJ2-1, and 10 bases in between align with TRBD2. Clipping removes 4 bases from V and 0 bases from J, with 12 as the unmatched junction base count. The CDR3 covers 19 residues, taking in both the cysteine and the phenylalanine. Left in the record is the CDR3 DNA by itself, 57 bases read in frame from the first base. Reading the germline V gene (reference sequence) gives CDR1 SEHNR and CDR2 FQNEAQ.